This entry concerns a single T cell receptor (beta chain). Antigen unknown. The repertoire was sequenced with immunoSEQ multiplex PCR; TCRdb's copy has only in-frame clones and lacks some. This sample has about 78,000 clones, with roughly 95% found just once. This sample is part of a study of cytomegalovirus exposure and HLA in healthy donors. Study outcomes and limitations: Most sequenced TCRs were rare (though some public TCRs occurred in many donors).

The CDR3 is 16 residues long. CDR1 and CDR2 (germline): SGHVS, FNYEAQ. V shed 2 bases and J shed 4 bases, with 15 bases lying between them. The sequencing input was PBMCs. The receptor comes from a man between 18 and 29 years old in good health and CMV-seropositive. The rearrangement links TRBV7-6 to TRBJ2-1; tentative D call: TRBD2 (5 bases). The CDR3 sequence: CASSLYSLQRYNEQFF. The CDR3 DNA follows: TGTGCCAGCAGCTTATATTCCCTCCAGCGGTACAATGAGCAGTTCTTC.